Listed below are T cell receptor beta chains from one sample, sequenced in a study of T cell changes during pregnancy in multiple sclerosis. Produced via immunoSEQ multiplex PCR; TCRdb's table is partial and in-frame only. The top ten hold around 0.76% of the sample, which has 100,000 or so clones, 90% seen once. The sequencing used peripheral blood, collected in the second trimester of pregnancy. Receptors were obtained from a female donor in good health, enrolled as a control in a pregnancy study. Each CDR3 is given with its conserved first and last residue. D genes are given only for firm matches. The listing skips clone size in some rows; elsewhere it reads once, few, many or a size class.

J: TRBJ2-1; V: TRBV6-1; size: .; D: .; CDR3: CASGGLAEGYNEQFF; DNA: TGTGCCAGCGGGGGGCTAGCGGAGGGGTACAATGAGCAGTTCTTC
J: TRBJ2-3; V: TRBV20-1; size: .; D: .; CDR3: CSALPTDTQYF; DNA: TGCAGTGCTCTCCCCACAGATACGCAGTATTTT
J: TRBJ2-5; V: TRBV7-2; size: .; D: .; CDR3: CASSSRKQGRETQYF; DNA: TGTGCCAGCAGCTCCCGGAAACAGGGGAGGGAGACCCAGTACTTC
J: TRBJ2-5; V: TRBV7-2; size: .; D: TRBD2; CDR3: CASSPSGSGGQETQYF; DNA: TGTGCCAGCAGCCCAAGTGGTAGCGGGGGCCAAGAGACCCAGTACTTC
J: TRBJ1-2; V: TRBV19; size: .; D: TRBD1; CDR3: CASSPREGAPLYGYTF; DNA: TGTGCCAGTAGCCCTAGAGAGGGGGCACCGCTCTATGGCTACACCTTC
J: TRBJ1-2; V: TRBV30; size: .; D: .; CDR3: CAWRQQGSAYGYTF; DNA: TGTGCCTGGAGGCAACAGGGATCTGCCTATGGCTACACCTTC
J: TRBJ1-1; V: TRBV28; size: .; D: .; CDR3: CASRAAYIEAFF; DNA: TGTGCCAGCAGGGCGGCATACATTGAAGCTTTCTTT
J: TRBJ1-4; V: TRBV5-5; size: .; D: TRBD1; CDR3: CASSRPGTGTEKLFF; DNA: TGTGCCAGCAGCCGGCCCGGGACAGGTACTGAAAAACTGTTTTTT
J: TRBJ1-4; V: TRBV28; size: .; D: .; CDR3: CASRPVTGIRSTNEKLFF; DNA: TGTGCCAGCAGACCCGTTACAGGGATACGGTCAACTAATGAAAAACTGTTTTTT
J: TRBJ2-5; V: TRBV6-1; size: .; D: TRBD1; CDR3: CASRNNRGALETQYF; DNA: TGTGCCAGCAGAAATAACAGGGGAGCTCTCGAGACCCAGTACTTC
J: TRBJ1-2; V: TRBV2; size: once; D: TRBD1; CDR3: CASSLRGQQSSGYTF; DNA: TGTGCCAGCAGTTTGAGGGGACAGCAGAGCTCTGGCTACACCTTC
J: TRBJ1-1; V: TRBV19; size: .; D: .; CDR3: CASSWGRAEAFF; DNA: TGTGCCAGTAGCTGGGGGCGTGCTGAAGCTTTCTTT
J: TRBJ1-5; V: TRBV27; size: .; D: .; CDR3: CASSSGRVPNQPQHF; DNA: TGTGCCAGCAGTTCTGGCAGGGTACCGAATCAGCCCCAGCATTTT
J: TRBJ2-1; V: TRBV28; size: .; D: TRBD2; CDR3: CASSSHLAGSYNEQFF; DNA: TGTGCCAGCAGTTCCCACTTAGCGGGGTCCTACAATGAGCAGTTCTTC
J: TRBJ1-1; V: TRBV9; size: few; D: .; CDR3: CASSVGQQNTEAFF; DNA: TGTGCCAGCAGCGTAGGACAGCAGAACACTGAAGCTTTCTTT
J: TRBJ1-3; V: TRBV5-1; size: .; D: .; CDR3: CASSPTGPSTGNTIYF; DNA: TGCGCCAGCAGCCCAACAGGTCCCAGTACTGGAAACACCATATATTTT
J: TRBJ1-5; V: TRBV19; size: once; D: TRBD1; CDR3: CASSIDLGRGNQPQHF; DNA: TGTGCCAGTAGTATAGATCTGGGCAGGGGGAATCAGCCCCAGCATTTT
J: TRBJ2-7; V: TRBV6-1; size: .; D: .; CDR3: CASSGWWLFYEQYF; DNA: TGTGCCAGCAGTGGGTGGTGGCTTTTCTACGAGCAGTACTTC
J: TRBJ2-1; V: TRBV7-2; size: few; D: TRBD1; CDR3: CASSLTTGAYNEQFF; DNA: TGTGCCAGCAGCTTGACGACAGGGGCCTACAATGAGCAGTTCTTC
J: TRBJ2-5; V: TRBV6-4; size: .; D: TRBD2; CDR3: CASTLPRTSRKETQYF; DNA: TGTGCCAGCACTCTACCTAGGACTAGCAGGAAAGAGACCCAGTACTTC
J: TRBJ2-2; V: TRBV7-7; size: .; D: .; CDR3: CASSLAATGELFF; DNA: TGTGCTAGCAGCTTAGCAGCGACCGGGGAGCTGTTTTTT
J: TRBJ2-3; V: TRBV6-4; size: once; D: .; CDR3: CASSYGTLGPQYF; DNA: TGTGCCAGCAGCTATGGGACACTCGGCCCGCAGTATTTT
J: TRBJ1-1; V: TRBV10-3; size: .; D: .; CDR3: CAISVGGRNTEAFF; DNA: TGTGCCATCAGTGTTGGAGGGCGGAACACTGAAGCTTTCTTT
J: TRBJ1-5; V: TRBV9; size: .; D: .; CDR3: CASSSGGRGNQPQHF; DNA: TGTGCCAGCAGCTCCGGAGGTAGGGGCAATCAGCCCCAGCATTTT
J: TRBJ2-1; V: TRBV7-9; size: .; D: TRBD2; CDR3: CASRTLAGSSYNEQFF; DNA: TGTGCCAGCAGAACACTAGCGGGGAGCTCCTACAATGAGCAGTTCTTC
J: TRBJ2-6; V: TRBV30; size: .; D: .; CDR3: CAWNSGANVLTF; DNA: TGTGCCTGGAATTCGGGGGCCAACGTCCTGACTTTC